The clone carrying this T cell receptor beta chain was recorded at least ten times. The CDR3 runs to 20 residues. Trimming cost V 4 bases and J 0 bases; bases outside gene matches: 15. Time point specified: newly diagnosed GD, antithyroid drugs for less than 3 months. Researchers made the TCR library from RNA that was extracted from PBMCs. CDR3-region Arm-PCR and iRepertoire HTBI primers produced the TCR beta libraries. A single record per CDR3 protein comes from TCRdb applying MiXCR to the multiplex PCR reads. Of 350,000 to 500,000 distinct CDR3 sequences in the sample, approximately 16% were seen once. This record comes from a study of regulatory T cells in long-lasting Graves disease. Another study also made use of these data, one on T cells in Graves' hyperthyroidism and ophthalmopathy. That paper adds: Diagnostic decisions used clinical symptoms, serum thyroxine and TRAb, thyroid ultrasound and orbital computed tomography. The HTBI set primed first-round TCR CDR3 RT-PCR. Most expanded thyroid clonotypes above 0.001 recurred in blood.

The chain is built from TRBV12-3 or TRBV12-4 and TRBJ2-3, with 11 bases that match TRBD2. The sequence came from a woman in her late teens or twenties with Graves disease. The sequencing used peripheral blood mononuclear cells (PBMCs), collected at new diagnosis, from a patient treated with antithyroid drugs. The chain's CDR3 is CASSSTDSGTSGSSTDTQYF. CDR3 nucleotide sequence: TGTGCCAGCAGTTCCACCGATTCCGGGACTAGCGGAAGTAGCACAGATACGCAGTATTTT.